This entry features one T cell receptor beta chain sequence. The antigen is not known. This specimen belongs to a study of cytomegalovirus exposure and HLA in healthy donors. CDR3 size: 15 residues. Trimming left V 5 bases short and J 4 bases short, with 17 bases between. From germline, CDR1 is SGHAT and CDR2 FQNNGV. Study observations and caveats: On later analysis, the bulk of CMV-associated TCR beta chains appeared to be HLA-restricted. CMV serostatus was the sole immune exposure information available. Some V segments (TRBV6-2 and TRBV6-3 among them) were excluded as indistinguishable. In an earlier analysis, productive rearrangement rates for most beta V segments clustered near 87% or 30%.

The primer mix had 60 Vbeta and 13 Jbeta primers. TCRdb's copy holds only in-frame clones and misses some; the assay was immunoSEQ multiplex PCR. The repertoire holds 100,000 to 150,000 clones, with about three quarters as singletons. The sample was PBMCs. This TCR came from a human donor in good health. The chain combines TRBV11-2 with TRBJ2-5; D is perhaps TRBD2 (5 bases). CDR3 bases: TGTGCCAGCAGCCTCGGAGTGACTATGGGAGAGACCCAGTACTTC. Its translation: CASSLGVTMGETQYF.